Sequencing of this T cell receptor beta chain was carried out in a study of blood T cells in healthy people across ages. Sample-barcoded 5' priming and a J-beta primer mix drove a second PCR of roughly 7 to 11 cycles. Each cDNA molecule received a tag from a template-switch adaptor that had 12 random nucleotides. TCRdb re-analysed the 5' RACE reads in MiXCR, keeping a single row per CDR3 protein. The sample includes 700,000 or so distinct CDR3 sequences, around 43% of them seen just once. Trimming shortened V by 6 bases and J by 5 bases, and 13 bases separated the two germline ends. CDR1 is MDHEN, CDR2 SYDVKM, per germline. This CDR3 comprises 13 residues. PBMCs, at least 7 million per sample, were isolated.

What was sequenced was blood. This receptor was taken from an older man in good health. The chain couples TRBV28 to TRBJ2-5; D may be TRBD1 (7 bases). The CDR3 DNA reads TGTGCCAGCAGGGCGACAGGGAGGGAGACCCAGTACTTC. Translated, it gives CASRATGRETQYF.